These 11 T cell receptor beta chains originate from one sample sequenced in a study of monozygotic twins with inflammatory bowel disease. TCRdb re-called the 5' RACE reads; every CDR3 protein appears as one record, without DNA. The sample table sets out over 200,000 distinct CDR3 sequences. Material for sequencing was blood. These receptors originate from a human donor with ulcerative colitis or Crohn's disease, or a healthy co-twin of an affected twin (not recorded which).

J is TRBJ1-1 and V is TRBV5-1; with no DNA, the TCRdb D assignment of TRBD1 cannot be verified. Germline V lookup: CDR1 SGHRS, CDR2 YFSETQ. This CDR3 spans 15 amino acids. The CDR3 reads CASSLRGDGGTEAFF.

V is TRBV5-4 and J is TRBJ2-3; TCRdb outputs TRBD2, but without DNA this stays unchecked. CDR1 and CDR2 from the germline V gene are SGHNT and YYREEE (reference sequence). There are 14 residues in the CDR3. The CDR3 loop reads CASSFTAGTDTQYF.

The V call is TRBV5-1, the J call TRBJ2-5; TCRdb reports TRBD2, a call that lacks DNA to check it against. The CDR3 spans 16 residues. The germline V gene has CDR1 SGHRS and CDR2 YFSETQ. This CDR3 reads CASSSLLSTGGETQYF.

The chain links TRBV5-1 to TRBJ1-1. The CDR3 covers 13 residues. CDR1 and CDR2 (germline): SGHRS, YFSETQ. Here the CDR3 reads CASSKQMNTEAFF.

This rearrangement joins TRBV3-1 to TRBJ1-1; TCRdb calls TRBD1, which cannot be checked without DNA. The CDR3 contains 17 residues. CDR1 is LGHDT, CDR2 YNNKEL, per germline (reference sequence). CDR3 protein: CASSQERQGVMNTEAFF.

J is TRBJ1-6 and V is TRBV28. Germline lookup yields CDR1 MDHEN and CDR2 SYDVKM. The CDR3 spans 12 residues. The CDR3 here is CASSLGSSPLHF.

The gene calls are TRBV12-3 or TRBV12-4 and TRBJ1-1. The CDR3 consists of 15 residues. The CDR3: CASKGVGSMNTEAFF.

The chain employs TRBV3-1 and TRBJ1-1; the TRBD1 assignment by TCRdb is unverifiable without DNA. The CDR3 totals 12 residues. The V gene's germline CDR1 is LGHDT and CDR2 YNNKEL (reference sequence). The CDR3 is CGAGVKNTEAFF.

V is TRBV19 and J is TRBJ2-5; TCRdb selects TRBD1, and the lack of DNA leaves this call unchecked. The CDR3 runs 13 residues. Germline V CDR1 and CDR2: LNHDA, SQIVND (reference sequence). The CDR3 loop is CASSPRPRETQYF.

The V call is TRBV12-3 or TRBV12-4, the J call TRBJ2-1; the D gene TCRdb calls, TRBD1, cannot be checked with no DNA. The CDR3 sequence is 16 residues long. CDR3 in amino acids: CASTPSGGQGYNEQFF.

The rearrangement joins TRBV7-6 to TRBJ2-7; TCRdb's assignment of TRBD1 cannot be checked, as there is no DNA. Germline V gene sequence: CDR1 SGHVS, CDR2 FNYEAQ. This CDR3 region has 15 residues. The CDR3 spells CASSLATDRVGEQYF.